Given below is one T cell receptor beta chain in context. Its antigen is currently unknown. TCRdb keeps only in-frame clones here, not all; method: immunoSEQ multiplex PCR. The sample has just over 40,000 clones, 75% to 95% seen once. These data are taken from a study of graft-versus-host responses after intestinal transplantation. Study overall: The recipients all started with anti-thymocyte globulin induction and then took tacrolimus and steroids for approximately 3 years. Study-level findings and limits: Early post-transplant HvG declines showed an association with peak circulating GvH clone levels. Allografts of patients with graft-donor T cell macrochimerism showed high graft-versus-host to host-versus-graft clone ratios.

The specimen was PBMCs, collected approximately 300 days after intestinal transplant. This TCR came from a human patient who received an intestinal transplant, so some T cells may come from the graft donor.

CDR3: CASSLGAGVTYEQYF. The CDR3, as DNA: TGTGCCAGCAGCTTGGGAGCGGGGGTCACTTACGAGCAGTACTTC. V is TRBV5-4 and J is TRBJ2-7, with 8 bases lining up with TRBD2. CDR1 is SGHNT and CDR2 is YYREEE in the germline V gene (reference sequence). The V segment lost 0 bases and the J segment 4 bases; nucleotides outside the gene matches: 6. The CDR3 has 15 residues.